This entry lists 16 T cell receptor beta chains sequenced from one sample in a study of OX40 agonist ivuxolimab in advanced cancers. TCRdb's copy holds only in-frame clones and misses some; the assay was immunoSEQ multiplex PCR. In the table there are tens of thousands of clones, approximately 88% of which are singletons. The sequencing used CD4+ or CD8+ T cells sorted from blood, collected in a trial of the OX40 agonist ivuxolimab. The receptor set was obtained from an adult with an advanced solid tumor such as melanoma, head and neck, liver or kidney cancer.

The rearrangement joins TRBV28 to TRBJ2-3; no clear D gene. This CDR3 region has 14 residues. CDR1 is MDHEN and CDR2 is SYDVKM in the germline V gene. Trimming stripped 5 bases from V and 3 bases from J, with 12 bases between. The CDR3 nucleotides read TGTGCCAGCAGTCTCCTCGTAGGAACAGATACGCAGTATTTT. It translates to CASSLLVGTDTQYF.

The chain recombines TRBV12-5 with TRBJ2-2; 9 bases are a match to TRBD1. The CDR3 length is 16 residues. V shed 2 bases and J 3 bases; nucleotides not matched to a gene: 4. The germline V gene has CDR1 LGHNT and CDR2 FRNRAP. As DNA, the CDR3 is TGTGCTAGTGGTTTGTTGGGACAGGGATACACCGGGGAGCTGTTTTTT. Translating it yields CASGLLGQGYTGELFF.

This clone was seen a handful of times. The gene calls are TRBV30 and TRBJ2-1, with TRBD2 matching over 8 bases. Germline V lookup: CDR1 GTSNPN, CDR2 SVGIG (reference sequence). This CDR3 comprises 15 residues. V gave up 0 bases and J gave up 2 bases; unmatched junction bases: 3. CDR3 DNA sequence: TGTGCCTGGAGTGTAGGGCGGGGGGCCTACAATGAGCAGTTCTTC. Protein product: CAWSVGRGAYNEQFF.

This clone was counted a few times. The rearrangement uses TRBV9 and TRBJ2-7; 9 bases match TRBD2. Germline V gene sequence: CDR1 SGDLS, CDR2 YYNGEE. Trimming took 0 bases from V and 2 from J; bases not matched to a gene: 6. The CDR3 covers 16 residues. The DNA of the CDR3 is TGTGCCAGCAGCGTAGGCGGGGGGGCGACGGCCTACGAGCAGTACTTC. The encoded protein is CASSVGGGATAYEQYF.

This chain uses TRBV6-1 with TRBJ2-7; 7 positions agree with TRBD1. V dropped 5 bases and J dropped 3; count of bases not matched to a gene: 10. Per germline, CDR1 MNHNS and CDR2 SASEGT. The CDR3 spans 15 residues. CDR3 sequence (DNA): TGTGCCAGCAGTCCGCCTATAGGACAGGTCTACGAGCAGTACTTC. Protein product: CASSPPIGQVYEQYF.

The V and J genes are TRBV27 and TRBJ1-4; D remains unclear. CDR3 length equals 13 residues. From germline, CDR1 is MNHEY and CDR2 SMNVEV (reference sequence). The V and J ends lost 7 bases and 2 bases respectively, with 8 bases between them. The CDR3 DNA reads TGTGCCAGCATGGCGGGGACTAATGAAAAACTGTTTTTT. It translates to CASMAGTNEKLFF.

This rearrangement joins TRBV7-2 to TRBJ1-6; possible D gene TRBD1, 6 bases. The CDR3 runs 14 residues. The V gene lost 11 bases and the J gene lost 0 bases, with 11 bases spanning the gap. In germline, CDR1 is SGHTA, CDR2 FQGNSA. The CDR3 nucleotides read TGTGCCCTAGGGGGGAGCTCCTATAATTCACCCCTCCACTTT. Translation gives CALGGSSYNSPLHF. Full variable domain (remainder filled in from reference TRBV7-2 and TRBJ1-6): GAGVSQSPSNKVTEKGKDVELRCDPISGHTALYWYRQSLGQGLEFLIYFQGNSAPDKSGLPSDRFSAERTGGSVSTLTIQRTQQEDSAVYLCALGGSSYNSPLHFGNGTRLTVT.

The chain employs TRBV6-1 and TRBJ1-4; D is unresolved. V shed 6 bases and J shed 0 bases, with 8 bases lying between them. CDR1 MNHNS and CDR2 SASEGT come from the germline V gene. CDR3 size: 14 residues. This CDR3 is CASRVSATNEKLFF. CDR3 in DNA: TGTGCCAGCAGAGTCAGTGCAACTAATGAAAAACTGTTTTTT.

V is TRBV9 and J is TRBJ2-1; D unclear. Deletions cut 4 bases from V and 7 bases from J, with 9 bases between. This CDR3 spans 12 amino acids. Germline lookup yields CDR1 SGDLS and CDR2 YYNGEE. The DNA of the CDR3 is TGTGCCAGCAGCCTATCTTTAAATGAGCAGTTCTTC. Translated: CASSLSLNEQFF. The variable domain in full, with the rest retrieved from reference TRBV9 and TRBJ2-1, is DSGVTQTPKHLITATGQRVTLRCSPRSGDLSVYWYQQSLDQGLQFLIQYYNGEERAKGNILERFSAQQFPDLHSELNLSSLELGDSALYFCASSLSLNEQFFGPGTRLTVL.

This chain connects TRBV7-9 to TRBJ2-7; 7 nucleotides agree with TRBD1. The CDR3 length is 15 residues. The V segment lost 9 bases and the J segment 6 bases; nucleotides outside the gene matches: 17. Germline V lookup: CDR1 SEHNR, CDR2 FQNEAQ (reference sequence). The CDR3 loop reads CASKGPGQYFGEQYF. The CDR3 DNA reads as TGTGCCAGTAAAGGGCCGGGACAGTATTTCGGCGAGCAGTACTTC.

This clone was seen a single time. The chain combines TRBV6-6 with TRBJ1-2, with D unclear. Trimming took off 6 bases at V and 2 bases at J, with 13 bases between the two ends. In germline, CDR1 is MNHNY, CDR2 SVGAGI (reference sequence). The CDR3 consists of 14 residues. The CDR3, as DNA: TGTGCCAGCAGGCCCTTTCAAGTAAACTATGGCTACACCTTC. It encodes CASRPFQVNYGYTF.

The V call is TRBV6-4, the J call TRBJ1-4; 7 nucleotides align to TRBD1. V lost 2 bases to trimming and J lost 4 bases; unmatched junction nucleotides: 10. The CDR3 is 17 residues long. Per germline, CDR1 MRHNA and CDR2 SNTAGT. Written as DNA, the CDR3 is TGTGCCAGCAGTGACCCGACCCACAGGGGTTATAATGAAAAACTGTTTTTT. Protein sequence: CASSDPTHRGYNEKLFF.

The V call is TRBV28, the J call TRBJ1-6; D unclear. This CDR3 is 14 amino acids long. From germline, CDR1 is MDHEN and CDR2 SYDVKM. The V end lost 6 bases, the J end lost 7 bases, and 13 bases lay between the germline ends. In DNA form, the CDR3 reads TGTGCCAGCAGCCCTCCATCCGGGAATTCACCCCTCCACTTT. Its translation is CASSPPSGNSPLHF.

V gene TRBV28 combines with J gene TRBJ2-3, with TRBD1 matching over 11 bases. Germline lookup yields CDR1 MDHEN and CDR2 SYDVKM. With V trimmed by 6 bases and J by 5 bases, 10 bases remained unmatched. The CDR3 runs to 16 residues. The CDR3 is CASRETGTGGRDTQYF. The CDR3 DNA sequence: TGTGCCAGCAGGGAAACCGGGACAGGGGGAAGAGATACGCAGTATTTT.

This clone was picked up one time. The chain carries TRBV27 and TRBJ2-2; no clear D. In germline, CDR1 is MNHEY, CDR2 SMNVEV (reference sequence). This CDR3 contains 14 residues. V was pared by 5 bases and J by 6 bases, with 13 bases between. The CDR3 sequence is CASSPTFESGELFF. The CDR3 region has the DNA TGTGCCAGCAGTCCCACTTTTGAGTCCGGGGAGCTGTTTTTT.

The CDR3, as DNA: TGCGCCAGCAGCTTGGGTGCCGGGTTGAACACTGAAGCTTTCTTT. Its translation is CASSLGAGLNTEAFF. The V call is TRBV5-1, the J call TRBJ1-1; D gene unclear. The CDR3 runs 15 residues. The V end was cut by 0 bases, the J end by 0 bases, with 9 bases between. CDR1 and CDR2 (germline): SGHRS, YFSETQ.